This TCR beta chain was sequenced for a study of graft-versus-host responses after intestinal transplantation (dated by TCRdb to the early 2020s). About the investigation overall: The transplants that recipients got were multivisceral, liver-intestinal, or isolated intestinal. Of the roughly 24 intestinal transplant recipients enrolled in the cohort, one of whom was a retransplant, a few patients without pretransplant specimens were excluded. Rather than being sequenced by the commercial service, samples from a few later patients were sequenced in-house on an Illumina MiSeq and processed with MiXCR. Alloreactive clones were identified by sequencing pre-transplant mixed lymphocyte reaction products and comparing these products with unstimulated pre-transplant donor and recipient T cells. A peak of at least 4% donor T cells among recipient peripheral blood mononuclear cells was the definition used for donor T cell macrochimerism. Graft-versus-host and host-versus-graft alloreactive T cell clones were tracked in the graft, circulation and bone marrow after intestinal transplantation using bulk TCR-beta CDR3 sequencing. All recipients received anti-thymocyte globulin induction followed by maintenance tacrolimus and steroids for around 3 years. Results and caveats for the whole study, not just this receptor: GvH clones were detected in recipient bone marrow, and some of these GvH clones were observed earlier in ileal mucosa or blood, consistent with an intestinal mucosal origin. Early after transplant, peak levels of circulating GvH clones were found to be associated with declines in HvG clones. The conclusions were limited by the relatively low number and heterogeneity of the intestinal transplant patients. In patients with donor T cell macrochimerism, the allografts had high GvH to HvG T cell clonal ratios.

Blood samples were collected up to 4 times in the first month after transplant and then at least monthly when available. The germline V gene (reference sequence) gives CDR1 as SSHAT and CDR2 as FNYEAQ. The CDR3 holds 13 amino acids from the cysteine to the phenylalanine. Just the 39-base CDR3 DNA is kept, in frame starting at base 1. V sheds 5 bases and J sheds 4 bases, leaving 11 bases between their ends. With respect to this clone: The specificity of this receptor is unknown. Base qualities are not provided; no much larger clone lies one nucleotide away.

Library generation was performed with the immunoSEQ multiplex PCR assay. For most patients, high-throughput TCR-beta CDR3 sequencing of genomic DNA was performed by Adaptive Biotechnologies. Processing in the source paper ran as follows. Adaptive's ImmunoSEQ software was the source of the TCR sequencing data for 15 to 20 patients, while a few other patients were processed with MiXCR and VDJtools. CDR3 nucleotide sequences shared by donor and recipient were removed because the origin of these sequences could not be assigned. Alloreactive clones required at least 2-fold expansion over unstimulated cells and minimum CFSE-low frequency of 0.002% (template counts) or 0.001% (read counts). Mappable clones were those detected in sequenced pre-transplant spleen, lymph node, or MLR CFSE-low populations of the donor or recipient. The cumulative frequency of alloreactive clones was calculated as a percentage of all sequences, weighted by copy number. Here the immuneACCESS table is served through TCRdb, limited to in-frame sequences with V and J called. Missing clones are a known gap in these copies; in checked studies unresolved V genes cover under half, and the rest lacks a known reason. The V and J calls and clone size were taken over from that table, and D and trimming were inferred from the DNA. The sample contains under 40,000 clones, more than 90% of them found a single time. Clones ranked in the top ten supply roughly 0.71% of the sample.

The chain is assembled from TRBV7-7 and TRBJ2-5; the D region is possibly TRBD1 or TRBD2, each matching across 6 bases. Sequenced material: PBMCs, taken 16 days after intestinal transplant. This TCR was sampled from a human patient who received an intestinal transplant, so some T cells may come from the graft donor. The CDR3 here reads CASSRGGPETQYF. The nucleotide sequence reads TGTGCCAGCAGCCGAGGGGGGCCAGAGACCCAGTACTTC.